The 3 T cell receptor beta chains in this list originate from one sample, sequenced in a study of PD-1 blockade in classical Hodgkin lymphoma. The data were produced by immunoSEQ multiplex PCR, yet TCRdb's version contains in-frame clones alone and is incomplete. This table holds about 30,000 clones, roughly nine tenths found once. The time point was: newly diagnosed, previously untreated cHL patient sample. Purification of CD4+ T cells from thawed PBMCs was achieved by magnetic negative selection. The specimen sequenced was CD4+ T cells from blood. Source of these receptors: a human donor with classical Hodgkin lymphoma.

The chain employs TRBV4-1 and TRBJ2-3, with D uncertain. Germline V CDR1 and CDR2: MGHRA, YSYEKL. The CDR3 is 14 amino acids. The germline V and J ends were trimmed by 5 bases and 1 base, with 10 bases remaining between them. The CDR3 spells CASSSGEGTDTQYF. DNA of the CDR3: TGCGCCAGCAGCTCTGGAGAGGGCACAGATACGCAGTATTTT.

This chain uses TRBV5-1 with TRBJ1-5, with D tentatively TRBD1 (6 bases). This CDR3 is 14 amino acids long. Between the trimmed V and J ends, which lost 4 bases and 0 bases, there was a span of 8 bases. Germline loops: CDR1 SGHRS, CDR2 YFSETQ. CDR3: CASSPDSSNQPQHF. For the CDR3, the DNA is TGCGCCAGCAGCCCGGACAGTAGCAATCAGCCCCAGCATTTT.

In its sample, this clone was seen once. This chain connects TRBV21-1 to TRBJ2-5; the D call TRBD1 from the table was never checked on the DNA. TRBV21-1 is annotated as a pseudogene. The CDR3 is made up of 15 amino acids. The CDR3 region is CASTQGDTTKETQYF. Here the CDR3 DNA reads TGTGCCAGCACCCAAGGGGACACTACAAAAGAGACCCAGTACTTC.